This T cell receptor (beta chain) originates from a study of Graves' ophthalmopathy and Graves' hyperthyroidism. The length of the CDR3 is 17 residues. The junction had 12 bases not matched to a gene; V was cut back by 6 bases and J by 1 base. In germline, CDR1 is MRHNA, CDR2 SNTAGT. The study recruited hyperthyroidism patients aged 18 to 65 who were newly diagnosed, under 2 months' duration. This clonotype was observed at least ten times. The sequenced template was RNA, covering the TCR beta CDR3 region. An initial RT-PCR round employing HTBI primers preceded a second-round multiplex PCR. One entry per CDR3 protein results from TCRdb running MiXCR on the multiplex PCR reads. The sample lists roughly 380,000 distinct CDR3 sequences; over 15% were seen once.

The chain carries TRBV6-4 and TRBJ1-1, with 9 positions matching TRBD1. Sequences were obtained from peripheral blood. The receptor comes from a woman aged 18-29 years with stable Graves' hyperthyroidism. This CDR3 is CASRDTGTGSWNTEAFF. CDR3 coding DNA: TGTGCCAGCAGAGACACCGGGACAGGGAGTTGGAACACTGAAGCTTTCTTT.